This section outlines one T cell receptor beta chain sequence together with its context. This specimen comes from a study of blood T cell repertoires in COVID-19. Per the study methods: Nucleated cell counts were estimated from reference gene primer amplification. Assay: immunoSEQ multiplex PCR; the TCRdb copy retains only in-frame clones and omits some. From that table come the V and J calls and clone size; the DNA was used to work out D and trimming. The data contain 90,000 to 120,000 clones, about nine tenths of them singletons. There are 15 residues in the CDR3. V was clipped by 1 base and J by 1 base, with 8 bases between them. Germline values: CDR1 SGHTA, CDR2 FQGNSA.

The receptor comes from a man aged 50-59 years with active or convalescent COVID-19. Sequencing used peripheral blood. The chain uses TRBV7-2 and TRBJ1-5; a possible D gene is TRBD1 (5 bases). Here the CDR3 DNA reads TGTGCCAGCAGCTTAGGGCGGGGGAGCAATCAGCCCCAGCATTTT. It yields the protein CASSLGRGSNQPQHF.